The TCR beta chain under discussion was sequenced for a study of CD8 T cells in ankylosing spondylitis. Quantitative molecular-barcoded 5'-RACE generated the TCR beta libraries. TCRdb reprocessed the 5' RACE reads via MiXCR and lists one record per CDR3 protein. In the table there are around 140,000 distinct CDR3 sequences, 17% of which are singletons. The germline V gene encodes CDR1 SGHVS and CDR2 FNYEAQ. V was cut by 1 base and J by 4 bases, with 15 bases left in between. The CDR3 contains 16 residues. Findings and limits, study-wide: Clones tied to disease were said to be significantly enriched in matched ankylosing spondylitis synovial fluid. There were earlier reports of some motif variants in reactive arthritis synovial fluid and blood. With a CD8+ phenotype, disease-linked clones were relatively rare in peripheral blood. The study identified a TCR beta motif of roughly eight highly homologous variants that appeared characteristic of ankylosing spondylitis blood.

On this clonotype itself: The antigen is unknown.

The material sequenced was blood, either unsorted or a sorted T cell fraction (not recorded which). The receptor's source is a male donor with ankylosing spondylitis. The J gene is TRBJ2-3, the V gene TRBV7-6; D ambiguous. The CDR3 nucleotides read TGTGCCAGCAGCTTAGTGCTGGGAATATCCCCAGATACGCAGTATTTT. Protein sequence: CASSLVLGISPDTQYF.